Below, 8 T cell receptor beta chains from the same sample are listed, as sequenced in a study of T cell repertoires in cytomegalovirus infection (dated 2019 in TCRdb). These reads were obtained on an Illumina HiSeq 1500. The raw public reads went through TCRdb reprocessing: fastp at Q25, MiXCR clone calling, in-frame beta chains kept. Identical CDR3 protein sequences are pooled into one entry, listed with their most common genes and DNA. This sample comprises around 770,000 distinct CDR3 sequences, about 27% of them detected only once. The ten most abundant clones make up 10% to 15% of the sample. Their antigens are not known. The label giving this sample's treatment or condition can be read as: in vitro stimulation with specific CMV peptide epitopes to enrich CMV-specific T cells. The material was cultured CD8+ T cells from PBMCs, obtained from culture after CMV antigen stimulation. The receptors were gathered from a human donor in good health (CMV status not recorded). Some clones in this sample may be carry-over from other donors' samples.

The gene calls are TRBV27 and TRBJ2-3; D call uncertain. The V gene's germline CDR1 is MNHEY and CDR2 SMNVEV (reference sequence). Between the trimmed V and J ends, which lost 3 bases and 2 bases, there was a span of 12 bases. The CDR3 contains 15 residues. The CDR3 sequence is CASSFPLAHTDTQYF. The CDR3, as DNA: TGTGCCAGCAGTTTCCCCCTGGCCCACACAGATACGCAGTATTTT.

The chain recombines TRBV5-5 with TRBJ1-2; perhaps TRBD1 as D (5 bases). The CDR3 spans 15 residues. The germline V gene encodes CDR1 SGHKS and CDR2 YYEKEE (reference sequence). Trimming cost V 4 bases and J 1 base, with 14 bases left between them. The CDR3 DNA is TGTGCCAGCAGCCCGGCCGGGGGAAGTAACTATGGCTACACCTTC. This encodes CASSPAGGSNYGYTF.

The J gene is TRBJ2-5, the V gene TRBV24-1, with 7 bases fitting TRBD1. This CDR3 is 16 amino acids long. Looked up from germline, CDR1 is KGHDR and CDR2 is SFDVKD. Trimming cost V 3 bases and J 3 bases; bases outside gene matches: 9. Here the CDR3 reads CATSDDYGTAKETQYF. For the CDR3, the DNA is TGTGCCACCAGTGATGACTACGGGACAGCAAAAGAGACCCAGTACTTC.

This sequence joins TRBV6-6 and TRBJ2-7; no definite D call. The CDR3 sequence is 11 residues long. Germline values: CDR1 MNHNY, CDR2 SVGAGI (reference sequence). V was clipped by 5 bases and J by 3 bases, with 5 bases between them. The CDR3 DNA reads as TGTGCCAGCAGTGGCTACTACGAGCAGTACGTC. The encoded protein is CASSGYYEQYV.

This clonotype was counted ten times or more. The chain has TRBV7-2 and TRBJ2-1, with 9 nucleotides matching TRBD2. Germline V gene data show CDR1 as SGHTA and CDR2 as FQGNSA. There are 15 residues in the CDR3. Unmatched junction bases numbered 7, after V lost 2 bases and J lost 8 bases. CDR3 sequence reads: CASSLNRGGDHEQFF. As DNA, the CDR3 is TGTGCCAGCAGCTTAAACCGCGGGGGGGACCATGAGCAGTTCTTC.

This clonotype was seen more than once but under ten times. The chain links TRBV28 to TRBJ2-7; 9 nucleotides line up with TRBD1. This CDR3 has 14 amino acids. Germline trimming cut 4 bases from V and 3 bases from J; bases unmatched to any gene: 4. Germline lookup yields CDR1 MDHEN and CDR2 SYDVKM. In DNA, the CDR3 is TGTGCCAGCAGTTCACCGGGACAGGGCTACGAGCAGTACGTC. As protein: CASSSPGQGYEQYV.

The sample holds a few counts of this clonotype. The chain has TRBV7-2 and TRBJ2-1; D unresolved. The V gene lost 5 bases and the J gene lost 3 bases, with 11 bases spanning the gap. The germline V gene encodes CDR1 SGHTA and CDR2 FQGNSA. There are 14 residues in the CDR3. For the CDR3, the DNA is TGTGCCAGCAGCCCCCCAAGGCGCTACAATGAGCAGTTCTTC. Residues: CASSPPRRYNEQFF.

The gene calls are TRBV6-5 and TRBJ2-3; no clear D. The length of the CDR3 is 13 residues. Deletions cut 2 bases from V and 1 base from J, with 4 bases between. Germline CDR1 MNHEY, CDR2 SVGAGI. The CDR3 region is CASSYMGTDTQYF. CDR3 DNA: TGTGCCAGCAGTTACATGGGCACAGATACGCAGTATTTT.